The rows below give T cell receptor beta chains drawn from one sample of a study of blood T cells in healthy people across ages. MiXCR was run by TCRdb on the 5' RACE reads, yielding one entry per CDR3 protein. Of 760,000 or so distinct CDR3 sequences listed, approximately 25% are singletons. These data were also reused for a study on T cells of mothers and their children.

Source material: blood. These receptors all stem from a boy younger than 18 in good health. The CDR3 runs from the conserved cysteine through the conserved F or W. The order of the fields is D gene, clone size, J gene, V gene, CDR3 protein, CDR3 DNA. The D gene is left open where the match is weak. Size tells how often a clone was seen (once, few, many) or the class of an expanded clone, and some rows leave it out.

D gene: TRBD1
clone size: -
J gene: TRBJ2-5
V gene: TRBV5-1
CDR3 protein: CASRKTGYGETQYF
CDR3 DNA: TGCGCCAGCAGAAAGACAGGGTACGGAGAGACCCAGTACTTC

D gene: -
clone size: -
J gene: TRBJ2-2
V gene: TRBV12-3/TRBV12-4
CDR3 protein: CASSLLNGELFF
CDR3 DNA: TGTGCCAGCAGCCTCTTGAACGGGGAGCTGTTTTTT

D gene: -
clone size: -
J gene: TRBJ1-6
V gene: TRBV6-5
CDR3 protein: CASSYSLDSPLHF
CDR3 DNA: TGTGCCAGCAGTTACTCCCTTGATTCACCCCTCCACTTT

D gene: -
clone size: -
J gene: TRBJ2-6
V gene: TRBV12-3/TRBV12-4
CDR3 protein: CASSLSNSDSPSSGANVLTF
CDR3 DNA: TGTGCCAGCAGTTTGTCAAACTCGGACAGCCCTAGCTCTGGGGCCAACGTCCTGACTTTC

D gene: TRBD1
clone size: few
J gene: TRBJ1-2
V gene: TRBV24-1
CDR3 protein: CATGGQDPYGYTF
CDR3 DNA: TGTGCCACCGGGGGACAGGACCCTTATGGCTACACCTTC

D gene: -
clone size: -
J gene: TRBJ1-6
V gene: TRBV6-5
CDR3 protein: CASSYTEVGQGNSPLHF
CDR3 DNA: TGTGCCAGCAGTTACACCGAAGTTGGGCAGGGCAATTCACCCCTCCACTTT

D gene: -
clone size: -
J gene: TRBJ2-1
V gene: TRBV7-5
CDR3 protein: CISVPEARDRTDRDGEQFF
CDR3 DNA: -

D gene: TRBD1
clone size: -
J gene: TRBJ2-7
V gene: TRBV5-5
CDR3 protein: CASSESDRAASYEQYF
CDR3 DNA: TGTGCCAGCAGCGAGTCGGACAGGGCGGCATCCTACGAGCAGTACTTC

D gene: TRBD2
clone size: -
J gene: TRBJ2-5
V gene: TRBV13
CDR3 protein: CASSYPSGDQETQYF
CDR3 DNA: TGTGCCAGCAGCTACCCTAGCGGAGATCAAGAGACCCAGTACTTC

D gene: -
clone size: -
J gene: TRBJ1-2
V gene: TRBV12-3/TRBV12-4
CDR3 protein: CASSLTRRGYTF
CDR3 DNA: TGTGCCAGCAGTTTAACCCGGCGGGGCTACACCTTC

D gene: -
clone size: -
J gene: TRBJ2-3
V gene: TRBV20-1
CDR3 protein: CSVTGEATQYF
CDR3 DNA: TGCAGTGTTACAGGAGAAGCTACGCAGTATTTT

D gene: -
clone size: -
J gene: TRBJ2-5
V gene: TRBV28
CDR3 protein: CASSLGPGGFIQYF
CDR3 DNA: TGTGCCAGCAGTTTAGGCCCAGGCGGTTTCATCCAGTACTTC

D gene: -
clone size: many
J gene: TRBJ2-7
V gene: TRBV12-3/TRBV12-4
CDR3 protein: CASSLGRAPYEQYF
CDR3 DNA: TGTGCCAGCAGTTTAGGCAGGGCTCCCTACGAGCAGTACTTC

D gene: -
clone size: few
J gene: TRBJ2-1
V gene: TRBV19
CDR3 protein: CASSMTPDYNNEQFF
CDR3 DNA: TGTGCCAGTAGTATGACCCCCGATTACAACAATGAGCAGTTCTTC

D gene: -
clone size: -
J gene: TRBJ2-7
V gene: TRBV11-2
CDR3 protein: CASSATLDDSYEQYF
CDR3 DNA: TGTGCCAGCAGCGCCACCCTAGACGACTCCTACGAGCAGTACTTC

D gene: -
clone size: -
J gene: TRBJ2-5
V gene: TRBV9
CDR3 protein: CASSVVATQETQYF
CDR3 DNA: TGTGCCAGCAGCGTAGTGGCTACCCAAGAGACCCAGTACTTC

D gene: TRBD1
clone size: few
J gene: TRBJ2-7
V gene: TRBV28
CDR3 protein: CASSPPSTGIGEQYF
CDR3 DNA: TGTGCCAGCAGCCCCCCGTCGACAGGGATCGGGGAGCAGTACTTC

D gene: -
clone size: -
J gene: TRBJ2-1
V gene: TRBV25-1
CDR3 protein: CASSDGSAPYNGQFF
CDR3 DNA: TGTGCCAGCAGTGACGGGTCTGCCCCCTACAATGGGCAGTTCTTC

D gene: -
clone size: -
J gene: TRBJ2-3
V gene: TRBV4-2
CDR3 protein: CASSKRTDTDTQYF
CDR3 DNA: TGTGCCAGCAGCAAAAGGACGGACACAGATACGCAGTATTTT

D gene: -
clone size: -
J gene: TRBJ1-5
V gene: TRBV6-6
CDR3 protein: CASSYSWGDQPQHF
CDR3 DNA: TGTGCCAGCAGTTACTCCTGGGGTGATCAGCCCCAGCATTTT

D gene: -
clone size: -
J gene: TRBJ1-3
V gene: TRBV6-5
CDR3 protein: CASSYIRGSGNTIYF
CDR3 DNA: TGTGCCAGCAGTTACATCCGGGGGTCTGGAAACACCATATATTTT

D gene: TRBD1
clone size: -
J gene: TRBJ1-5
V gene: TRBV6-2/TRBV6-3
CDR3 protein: CASGTGVSNQPQHF
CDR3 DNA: TGTGCCAGCGGGACAGGGGTAAGCAATCAGCCCCAGCATTTT

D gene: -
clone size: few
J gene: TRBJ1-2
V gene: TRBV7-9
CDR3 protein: CASSLELRVGGYTF
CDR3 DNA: TGTGCCAGCAGCTTAGAACTCCGGGTGGGAGGCTACACCTTC

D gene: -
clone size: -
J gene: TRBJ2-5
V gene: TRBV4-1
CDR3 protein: CASSQDPQGRETQYF
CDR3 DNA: TGCGCCAGCAGCCAAGATCCGCAGGGGAGAGAGACCCAGTACTTC